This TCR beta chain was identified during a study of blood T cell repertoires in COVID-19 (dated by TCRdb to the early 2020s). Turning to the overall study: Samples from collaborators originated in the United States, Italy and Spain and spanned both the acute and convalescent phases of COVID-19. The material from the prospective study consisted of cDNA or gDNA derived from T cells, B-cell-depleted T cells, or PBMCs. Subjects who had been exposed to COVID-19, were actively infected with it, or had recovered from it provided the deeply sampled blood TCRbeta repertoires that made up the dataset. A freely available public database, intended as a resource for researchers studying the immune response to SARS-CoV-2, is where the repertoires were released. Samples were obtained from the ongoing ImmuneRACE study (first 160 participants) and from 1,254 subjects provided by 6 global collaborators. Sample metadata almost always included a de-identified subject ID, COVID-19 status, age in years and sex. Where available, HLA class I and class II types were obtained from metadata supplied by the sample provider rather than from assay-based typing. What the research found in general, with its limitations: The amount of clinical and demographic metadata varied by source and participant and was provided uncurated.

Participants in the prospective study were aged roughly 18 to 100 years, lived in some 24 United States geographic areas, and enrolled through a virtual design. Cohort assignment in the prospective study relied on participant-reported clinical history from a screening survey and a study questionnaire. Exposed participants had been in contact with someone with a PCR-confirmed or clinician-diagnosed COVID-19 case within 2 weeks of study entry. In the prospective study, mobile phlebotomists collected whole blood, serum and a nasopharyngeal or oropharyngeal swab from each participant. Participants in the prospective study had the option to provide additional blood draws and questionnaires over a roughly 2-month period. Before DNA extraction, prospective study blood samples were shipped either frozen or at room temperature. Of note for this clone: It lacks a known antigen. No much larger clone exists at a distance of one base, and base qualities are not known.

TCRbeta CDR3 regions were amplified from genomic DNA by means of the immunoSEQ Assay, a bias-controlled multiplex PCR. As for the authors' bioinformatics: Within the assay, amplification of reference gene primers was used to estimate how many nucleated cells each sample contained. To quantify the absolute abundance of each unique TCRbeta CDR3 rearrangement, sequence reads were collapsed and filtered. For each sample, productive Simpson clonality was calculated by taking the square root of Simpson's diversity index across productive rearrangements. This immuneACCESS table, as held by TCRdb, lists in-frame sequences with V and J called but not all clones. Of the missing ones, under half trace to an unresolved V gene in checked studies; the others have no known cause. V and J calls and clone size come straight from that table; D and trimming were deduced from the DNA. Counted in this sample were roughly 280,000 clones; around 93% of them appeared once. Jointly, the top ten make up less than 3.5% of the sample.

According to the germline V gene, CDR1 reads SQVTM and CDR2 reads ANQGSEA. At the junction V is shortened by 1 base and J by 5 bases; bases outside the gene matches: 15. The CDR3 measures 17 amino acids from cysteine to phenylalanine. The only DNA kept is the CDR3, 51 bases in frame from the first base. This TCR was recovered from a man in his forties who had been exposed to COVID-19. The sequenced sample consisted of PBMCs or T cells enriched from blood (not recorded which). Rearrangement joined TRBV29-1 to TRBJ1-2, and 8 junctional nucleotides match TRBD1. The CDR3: CSVEGSEIDRGRYGYTF. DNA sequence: TGCAGCGTTGAAGGCTCCGAGATAGACAGGGGACGGTATGGCTACACCTTC. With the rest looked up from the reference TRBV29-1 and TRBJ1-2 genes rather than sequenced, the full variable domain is SAVISQKPSRDICQRGTSLTIQCQVDSQVTMMFWYRQQPGQSLTLIATANQGSEATYESGFVIDKFPISRPNLTFSTLTVSNMSPEDSSIYLCSVEGSEIDRGRYGYTFGSGTRLTVV.